This T cell receptor (beta chain) originates from a study of HIV-infected patients and healthy controls. MiXCR, run by TCRdb on the 5' RACE reads, gives a single entry per CDR3 protein. The profile shows 18,000 or so distinct CDR3 sequences, roughly a fifth of them singletons. This sequence was found in a human donor in good health. Specimen: CD8+ T cells from blood.

This CDR3 is CASSPPASGKGELFF. The DNA for the CDR3 is TGTGCCAGCTCACCACCTGCATCAGGAAAGGGGGAGCTGTTTTTT. V and J are TRBV18 and TRBJ2-2, with D unresolved. The germline V gene has CDR1 KGHSH and CDR2 LQKENI. The CDR3 is 15 amino acids. V lost 0 bases and J 8 bases, leaving 13 bases between the germline ends. The variable domain in full, with the rest retrieved from reference TRBV18 and TRBJ2-2, is NAGVMQNPRHLVRRRGQEARLRCSPMKGHSHVYWYRQLPEEGLKFMVYLQKENIIDESGMPKERFSAEFPKEGPSILRIQQVVRGDSAAYFCASSPPASGKGELFFGEGSRLTVL.